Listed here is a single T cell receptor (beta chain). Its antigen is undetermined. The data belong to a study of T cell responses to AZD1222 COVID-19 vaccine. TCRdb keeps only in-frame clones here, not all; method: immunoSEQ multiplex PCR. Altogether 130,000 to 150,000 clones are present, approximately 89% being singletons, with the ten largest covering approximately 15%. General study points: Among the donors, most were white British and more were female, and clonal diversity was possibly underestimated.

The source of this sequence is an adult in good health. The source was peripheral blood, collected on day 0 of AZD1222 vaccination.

CDR3 sequence: CASSPRGGTGANEQFF. CDR3 DNA sequence: TGTGCCAGCAGCCCACGTGGGGGGACAGGGGCAAATGAGCAGTTCTTC. The chain is built from TRBV7-3 and TRBJ2-1; 10 bases match TRBD1. The germline V gene encodes CDR1 SGHTA and CDR2 FQGTGA. The CDR3 has 16 residues. With 5 bases clipped from V and 7 bases from J, the junction kept 11 bases outside the gene matches. Filled out from reference TRBV7-3 and TRBJ2-1, the complete variable domain reads GAGVSQTPSNKVTEKGKYVELRCDPISGHTALYWYRQSLGQGPEFLIYFQGTGAADDSGLPNDRFFAVRPEGSVSTLKIQRTERGDSAVYLCASSPRGGTGANEQFFGPGTRLTVL.